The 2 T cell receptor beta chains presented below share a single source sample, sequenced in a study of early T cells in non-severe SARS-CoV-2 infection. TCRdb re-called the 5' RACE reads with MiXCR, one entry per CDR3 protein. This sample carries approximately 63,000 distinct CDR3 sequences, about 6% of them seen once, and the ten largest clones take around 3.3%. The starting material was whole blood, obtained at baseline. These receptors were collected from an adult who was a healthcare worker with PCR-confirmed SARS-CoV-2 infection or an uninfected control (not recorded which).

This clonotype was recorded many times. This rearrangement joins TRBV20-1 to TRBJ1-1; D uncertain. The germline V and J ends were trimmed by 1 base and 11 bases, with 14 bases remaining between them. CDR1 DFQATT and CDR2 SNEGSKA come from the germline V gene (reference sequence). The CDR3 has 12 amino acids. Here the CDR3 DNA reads TGCAGTGCTAGAGGGGTGGGCATGGGGGCTTTCTTT. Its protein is CSARGVGMGAFF.

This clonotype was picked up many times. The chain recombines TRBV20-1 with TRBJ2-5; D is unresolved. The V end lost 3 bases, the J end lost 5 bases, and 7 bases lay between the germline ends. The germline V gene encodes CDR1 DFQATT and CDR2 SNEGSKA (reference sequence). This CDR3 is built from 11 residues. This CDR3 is CSARSAETQYF. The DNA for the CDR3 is TGCAGTGCTAGGTCCGCGGAGACCCAGTACTTC.